This TCR beta chain was recovered during a study of cytomegalovirus exposure and HLA in healthy donors. Primers for the PCR totalled 60 Vbeta and 13 Jbeta. Only in-frame clones appear in the TCRdb table, and some are missing; sequencing was by immunoSEQ multiplex PCR. Of roughly 230,000 clones listed, 80% to 90% are singletons. Study-wide findings and caveats: CMV serostatus stood as the only immune exposure information on hand. An analysis was carried out at a later point. It showed that HLA-associated TCR beta chains were more clonally expanded than equally common non-associated chains.

When sampled, the donors appeared nominally healthy, though they likely had unrecorded immune exposures. A remark on this clone: Its antigen is unidentified.

V shed 6 bases, J shed 1 base, and the junction held 10 bases outside the gene matches. Germline CDR1 MNHEY, CDR2 SMNVEV (reference sequence). The CDR3 runs to 16 residues. The V gene is TRBV27, the J gene TRBJ2-5, with TRBD2 identical over 8 bases. The sample comprised PBMCs. The source is a girl aged 2 to 10 in good health and CMV-seronegative. CDR3 loop: CASRPSGGILQETQYF. The DNA for the CDR3 is TGTGCCAGCAGACCTTCGGGGGGGATACTCCAAGAGACCCAGTACTTC.